The clone carrying this TCR beta chain was recorded only once. Enrollment of patients from Seattle took place during active infection, with longitudinal follow-up. Here immunoSEQ multiplex PCR was the method, and the copy in TCRdb shows in-frame clones only, minus some. The sample lists approximately 200,000 clones, about nine tenths seen once, with roughly 2.7% in the top ten. The data were obtained in a study of blood T cell repertoires in COVID-19. Per the germline V gene, CDR1 is MNHEY and CDR2 is SVGEGT. Trimming stripped 0 bases from V and 9 bases from J, with 11 bases between. The CDR3 contains 13 residues.

The sequenced material came from peripheral blood. The TCR sequence derives from a young man with COVID-19, enrolled during active disease. The V gene is TRBV6-2 or TRBV6-3, the J gene TRBJ1-1; the D gene is possibly TRBD1 (5 bases). The DNA for the CDR3 is TGTGCCAGCAGTTACTCGGCAGGGAACCAAGCTTTCTTT. It is translated as CASSYSAGNQAFF.